The 27 T cell receptor beta chains below were found in one sample sequenced in a study of spatial heterogeneity in lung cancer. Time point: sample taken at primary tumor resection. TCRdb re-analysed the 5' RACE reads in MiXCR, keeping a single row per CDR3 protein. Of about 38,000 distinct CDR3 sequences listed, approximately 5.2% are singletons. Material: PBMCs, obtained at surgery. These receptors were collected from a female donor with early-stage non-small cell lung cancer.

This clonotype came up many times. The V call is TRBV6-5, the J call TRBJ1-2; possible D gene TRBD1, 6 bases. The CDR3 runs 15 residues. V dropped 5 bases and J dropped 2 bases, with 15 bases sitting between them. Looked up from germline, CDR1 is MNHEY and CDR2 is SVGAGI. The CDR3 nucleotides read TGTGCCAGCAGTCCAGACCGGACAGCAAACTATGGCTACACCTTC. This codes for CASSPDRTANYGYTF.

This clonotype was picked up many times. The chain links TRBV12-3 or TRBV12-4 to TRBJ2-7; 9 nucleotides line up with TRBD2. V lost 7 bases and J lost 2; bases outside the gene matches: 9. The CDR3 is 15 amino acids. DNA of the CDR3: TGTGCCAGCACCATAAGCGGGGGGAACACCTACGAGCAGTACTTC. It specifies CASTISGGNTYEQYF.

This clonotype came up many times. CDR3 sequence reads: CASSLRTRETQYF. The CDR3 DNA sequence: TGTGCCAGCAGCTTGAGGACTAGAGAGACCCAGTACTTC. The chain links TRBV5-6 to TRBJ2-5; 7 positions match TRBD2. Germline V gene sequence: CDR1 SGHDT, CDR2 YYEEEE. This CDR3 is 13 amino acids long. V lost 1 base, J lost 4 bases, and 1 base stayed unmatched.

This clonotype was recorded many times. The chain employs TRBV18 and TRBJ2-1; TRBD2 agrees at 8 bases. The length of the CDR3 is 15 residues. The V gene end was trimmed by 3 bases and the J gene end by 10 bases; junction bases not matched to a gene: 11. Germline CDR1 KGHSH, CDR2 LQKENI. DNA of the CDR3: TGTGCCAGCTCACCCCCCGGGGGGGCAATCGTCGAGCAGTTCTTC. Protein product: CASSPPGGAIVEQFF.

This chain connects TRBV13 to TRBJ2-7; D remains unclear. The CDR3 spans 15 residues. The ends were cut back, 0 bases at V and 3 bases at J, with 12 bases in the middle. Germline loops: CDR1 PRHDT, CDR2 FYEKMQ (reference sequence). The CDR3: CASSLGQREVYEQYF. In DNA, the CDR3 is TGTGCCAGCAGCTTAGGGCAGAGAGAAGTCTACGAGCAGTACTTC.

This clonotype was detected many times. The chain links TRBV6-5 to TRBJ2-1; no firm D call. Trimming took off 7 bases at V and 0 bases at J, with 13 bases between the two ends. The germline V gene has CDR1 MNHEY and CDR2 SVGAGI. CDR3 length: 15 residues. CDR3 residues: CASTPDTSSYNEQFF. CDR3 bases: TGTGCCAGCACCCCCGACACGAGCTCCTACAATGAGCAGTTCTTC.

V usage is TRBV12-3 or TRBV12-4 and J usage is TRBJ1-5, with D perhaps matching TRBD1 (6 bases). The CDR3 covers 13 residues. Trimming removed 5 bases from V and 7 bases from J, with 12 bases in between. The CDR3 protein is CASSREQGQPQHF. The CDR3, as DNA: TGTGCCAGCAGTCGGGAGCAGGGGCAGCCCCAGCATTTT.

The rearrangement links TRBV27 to TRBJ1-5; 7 bases are a match to TRBD1. The CDR3 has 15 amino acids. Losses at the gene ends were 6 bases for V and 0 bases for J; bases not matched to a gene: 5. CDR1 and CDR2 (germline): MNHEY, SMNVEV (reference sequence). CDR3 sequence reads: CASSRDRVSNQPQHF. CDR3 DNA: TGTGCCAGCAGCCGCGACAGGGTTAGCAATCAGCCCCAGCATTTT.

This clonotype showed up just a few times. V usage is TRBV9 and J usage is TRBJ1-6; possibly TRBD1 for D (5 bases). V lost 0 bases and J 7 bases, leaving 14 bases between the germline ends. The CDR3 covers 16 residues. Germline assignment: CDR1 SGDLS and CDR2 YYNGEE. The DNA for the CDR3 is TGTGCCAGCAGCGTAGGGAACAGGTCCCCAAATTCACCCCTCCACTTT. Its protein is CASSVGNRSPNSPLHF. Supplemented by reference TRBV9 and TRBJ1-6, the full variable domain reads DSGVTQTPKHLITATGQRVTLRCSPRSGDLSVYWYQQSLDQGLQFLIQYYNGEERAKGNILERFSAQQFPDLHSELNLSSLELGDSALYFCASSVGNRSPNSPLHFGNGTRLTVT.

This clonotype was found many times. V and J are TRBV12-3 or TRBV12-4 and TRBJ1-2; a possible D gene is TRBD1 (6 bases). CDR3 length equals 15 residues. Trimming removed 6 bases from V and 6 bases from J, with 20 bases in between. As DNA, the CDR3 is TGTGCCAGCAGGAATAGACCGGGACATGGCCATGGCTACACCTTC. Translating it yields CASRNRPGHGHGYTF.

This clonotype was found many times. V gene TRBV4-1 combines with J gene TRBJ1-1, with D hard to call. The CDR3 extends over 15 amino acids. V lost 2 bases to trimming and J lost 3 bases, with 13 bases between them. The germline V gene encodes CDR1 MGHRA and CDR2 YSYEKL. The CDR3 nucleotides read TGCGCCAGCAGCCAATTACGTTTTAGGGACACTGAAGCTTTCTTT. It is translated as CASSQLRFRDTEAFF.

J is TRBJ1-6 and V is TRBV6-5; D remains unclear. CDR3 size: 15 residues. Germline lookup yields CDR1 MNHEY and CDR2 SVGAGI. The V end was cut by 6 bases, the J end by 7 bases, with 16 bases between. The DNA of the CDR3 is TGTGCCAGCAGGACCCCCGCAGCGGCGAATTCACCCCTCCACTTT. Its translation is CASRTPAAANSPLHF.

This clonotype turned up a few times. The chain joins TRBV12-3 or TRBV12-4 to TRBJ1-2, with TRBD1 as a possible D gene (6 bases). V lost 4 bases, J lost 8 bases, and 14 bases lay in between. This CDR3 has 13 amino acids. As DNA, the CDR3 is TGTGCCAGCAGTTCCTACAGGGTGAAGGGCTACACCTTC. Protein: CASSSYRVKGYTF.

Ten or more counts support this clonotype. The chain has TRBV27 and TRBJ1-1; D not resolved. Trimming left V 6 bases short and J 3 bases short, with 11 bases between. Germline CDR1 reads MNHEY; CDR2 reads SMNVEV (reference sequence). This CDR3 is built from 13 residues. CDR3 DNA: TGTGCCAGCAGCCTACGGAGGGACACTGAAGCTTTCTTT. Translating it yields CASSLRRDTEAFF.

In its sample, this clonotype was seen a few times. With a much larger clone just one base away, this may be a read error. This chain joins TRBV28 and TRBJ2-7; D is unresolved. The germline V and J ends were trimmed by 6 bases and 3 bases, with 15 bases remaining between them. CDR1 and CDR2 from the germline V gene are MDHEN and SYDVKM. This CDR3 region has 14 residues. CDR3 loop: CASRLGQFLYEQYF. CDR3 DNA sequence: TGTGCCAGCAGGCTCGGGCAGTTTCTCTACGAGCAGTACTTC.

This clonotype was counted at least ten times. V gene TRBV9 combines with J gene TRBJ2-7; 8 bases line up with TRBD1. This CDR3 contains 18 residues. Losses at the gene ends were 0 bases for V and 5 bases for J; bases not matched to a gene: 16. CDR1 is SGDLS and CDR2 is YYNGEE in the germline V gene. In DNA, the CDR3 is TGTGCCAGCAGCGTAGCGATAGGCTATCAGGACAGGGACCACGAGCAGTACTTC. This gives the protein CASSVAIGYQDRDHEQYF.

As to this clonotype: One end of the junction fails to match germline, which may point to a read error. This chain uses TRBV19 with TRBJ2-7; D gene ambiguous. The germline V gene encodes CDR1 LNHDA and CDR2 SQIVND (reference sequence). There are 12 residues in the CDR3. In DNA form, the CDR3 reads TGTGCCAGTAGGGGGAACTCCTACGAGCAGTGCTTC. This sequence encodes CASRGNSYEQCF.

This clonotype was recorded at least ten times. The chain couples TRBV20-1 to TRBJ1-5; D gene ambiguous. Between the trimmed V and J ends, which lost 3 bases and 2 bases, there was a span of 8 bases. CDR3 size: 13 residues. Germline V CDR1 and CDR2: DFQATT, SNEGSKA (reference sequence). DNA of the CDR3: TGCAGTGCTAGGTTACTCGGCAATCAGCCCCAGCATTTT. Translating it yields CSARLLGNQPQHF.

This clonotype was picked up a small number of times. The genes are TRBV4-1 and TRBJ1-4, with TRBD1 as a possible D gene (6 bases). CDR1 and CDR2 from the germline V gene are MGHRA and YSYEKL. V was pared by 2 bases and J by 4 bases, with 14 bases between. The CDR3 is made up of 16 amino acids. DNA for the CDR3: TGCGCCAGCAGCCAACTTAGACAGGTCCTTAATGAAAAACTGTTTTTT. Translated, it gives CASSQLRQVLNEKLFF.

The chain links TRBV28 to TRBJ2-3; 8 nucleotides match TRBD2. J lost 1 base, V lost 5 bases, and 8 bases had no gene match. This CDR3 comprises 16 residues. Germline CDR1 is MDHEN and CDR2 is SYDVKM. As DNA, the CDR3 is TGTGCCAGCAGTATACCGGGACTAGGTGGCACAGATACGCAGTATTTT. Its translation is CASSIPGLGGTDTQYF.

The CDR3: CASSQDLAVHTQYF. The DNA of the CDR3 is TGCGCCAGCAGCCAAGATCTAGCAGTACATACGCAGTATTTT. The chain combines TRBV4-3 with TRBJ2-3, with D maybe TRBD2 (5 bases). The CDR3 covers 14 residues. The V end lost 0 bases, the J end lost 7 bases, and 11 bases lay between the germline ends. The V gene's germline CDR1 is LGHNA and CDR2 YSLEER.

This clonotype showed up many times. V usage is TRBV9 and J usage is TRBJ2-5, with 10 bases fitting TRBD1. The V segment lost 3 bases and the J segment 3 bases; nucleotides outside the gene matches: 5. CDR1 is SGDLS and CDR2 is YYNGEE in the germline V gene. This CDR3 comprises 15 residues. CDR3 DNA sequence: TGTGCCAGCAGCGAAACCGGGACAGGGGAAGAGACCCAGTACTTC. Translated: CASSETGTGEETQYF.

This clonotype was recorded many times. The chain combines TRBV5-6 with TRBJ1-5; no clear D gene. The germline V gene encodes CDR1 SGHDT and CDR2 YYEEEE. This CDR3 contains 14 residues. The V and J ends lost 1 base and 2 bases respectively, with 7 bases between them. The CDR3 nucleotides are TGTGCCAGCAGCTTGAGCCGGGGCAATCAGCCCCAGCATTTT. Protein: CASSLSRGNQPQHF. Combining the CDR3 with reference TRBV5-6 and TRBJ1-5 gives the whole variable domain DAGVTQSPTHLIKTRGQQVTLRCSPKSGHDTVSWYQQALGQGPQFIFQYYEEEERQRGNFPDRFSGHQFPNYSSELNVNALLLGDSALYLCASSLSRGNQPQHFGDGTRLSIL.

At least ten counts were recorded for this clonotype. The gene calls are TRBV6-2 or TRBV6-3 and TRBJ1-5; no definite D call. The germline V gene has CDR1 MNHEY and CDR2 SVGEGT. This CDR3 comprises 15 residues. Trimming took 2 bases from V and 0 from J, leaving 8 bases between them. CDR3 protein: CASSYSRNSNQPQHF. The CDR3 DNA is TGTGCCAGCAGTTACAGCCGGAATAGCAATCAGCCCCAGCATTTT.

There are many counts of this clonotype. The chain has TRBV9 and TRBJ2-3; D unclear. Per the germline V gene, CDR1 is SGDLS and CDR2 is YYNGEE. V was pared by 4 bases and J by 2 bases, with 11 bases between. This CDR3 contains 14 residues. The CDR3, as DNA: TGTGCCAGCAGCCCACAGCCTTACACAGATACGCAGTATTTT. Its protein is CASSPQPYTDTQYF.

This clonotype has more than one count but fewer than ten. The chain couples TRBV10-3 to TRBJ1-2; 11 bases are a match to TRBD1. This CDR3 comprises 13 residues. Trimming removed 6 bases from V and 8 bases from J; junction bases left unmatched: 5. Germline V gene sequence: CDR1 ENHRY, CDR2 SYGVKD. The CDR3 DNA follows: TGTGCCATCAGCGCGGACAGGGGGCTCGGCTACACCTTC. Protein sequence: CAISADRGLGYTF.

This clonotype was recorded at least ten times. The rearrangement links TRBV11-3 to TRBJ2-1, with D possibly being TRBD1 (6 bases). The CDR3 is made up of 15 amino acids. V lost 6 bases and J 0 bases, leaving 12 bases between the germline ends. Germline V lookup: CDR1 SGHNT, CDR2 YENEEA. CDR3 region: CASSGGLSSYNEQFF. CDR3 bases: TGTGCCAGCAGTGGGGGCCTCAGCTCCTACAATGAGCAGTTCTTC.